The TCR beta chain described here comes from a study of OX40 agonist ivuxolimab in advanced cancers. Study-level background: The study enrolled dose-escalation patients with hepatocellular carcinoma, melanoma, renal cell or head and neck cancer.

The CDR3 length is 15 residues. The germline gives CDR1 MDHEN, CDR2 SYDVKM. V was trimmed by 3 bases and J by 6 bases, leaving 15 bases between them. A word on this clone: Its antigen remains unidentified.

Measured with immunoSEQ multiplex PCR; TCRdb has only the in-frame clones, and not every one. Of nearly 110,000 clones listed, roughly 90% are singletons. General observations from the study: Clonal expansion from baseline to week 6 occurred in both CD4+ and CD8+ T cells. Researchers report that CD8+ T cells had, on average, more expanded clones than CD4+.

The sample was CD4+ or CD8+ T cells sorted from blood, taken in a trial of the OX40 agonist ivuxolimab. This receptor was identified in an adult with an advanced solid tumor such as melanoma, head and neck, liver or kidney cancer. This chain connects TRBV28 to TRBJ1-5; D possibly corresponds to TRBD1 (5 bases). The CDR3 loop is CASSLSSGGGQPQHF. CDR3 coding DNA: TGTGCCAGCAGTTTGTCTTCTGGGGGGGGTCAGCCCCAGCATTTT.